What follows describes a single TCR beta chain. The V and J ends lost 3 bases and 5 bases, in that order; junction bases with no gene match: 3. Germline values: CDR1 LGHDT, CDR2 YNNKEL (reference sequence). This CDR3 is 14 amino acids long. This entry comes from a study of blood T cell repertoires in COVID-19. Some clones are missing from TCRdb's copy, which holds only in-frame ones; the method was immunoSEQ multiplex PCR. The table includes around 99,000 clones, over 65% detected once. Sequencing was carried out using peripheral blood. The chain combines TRBV3-1 (or the pseudogene TRBV3-2) with TRBJ2-5, with 10 nucleotides matching TRBD1. The clonotype comes from an older woman with acute or convalescent COVID-19. The CDR3 loop is CASSHLGQGETQYF. The CDR3 DNA reads TGTGCCAGCAGCCATTTGGGACAGGGGGAGACCCAGTACTTC.